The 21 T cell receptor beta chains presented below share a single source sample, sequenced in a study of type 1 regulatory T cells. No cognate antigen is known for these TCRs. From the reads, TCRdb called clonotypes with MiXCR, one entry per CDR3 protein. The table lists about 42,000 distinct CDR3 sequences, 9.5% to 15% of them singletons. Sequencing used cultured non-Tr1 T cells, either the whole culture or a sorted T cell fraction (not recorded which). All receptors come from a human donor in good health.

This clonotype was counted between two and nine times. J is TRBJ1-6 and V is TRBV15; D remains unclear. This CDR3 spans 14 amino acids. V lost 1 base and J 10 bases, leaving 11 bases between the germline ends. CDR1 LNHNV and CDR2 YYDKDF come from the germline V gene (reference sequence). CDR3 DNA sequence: TGTGCCACCAGCAGAGGAGGAGTCGGATCACCCCTCCACTTT. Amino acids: CATSRGGVGSPLHF.

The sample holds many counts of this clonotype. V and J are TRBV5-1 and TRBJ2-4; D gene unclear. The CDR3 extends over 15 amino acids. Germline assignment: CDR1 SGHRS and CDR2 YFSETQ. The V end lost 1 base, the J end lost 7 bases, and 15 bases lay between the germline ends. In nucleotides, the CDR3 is TGCGCCAGCAGCTTGTTTCGCGGTACCCTCAACATTCAGTACTTC. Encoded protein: CASSLFRGTLNIQYF.

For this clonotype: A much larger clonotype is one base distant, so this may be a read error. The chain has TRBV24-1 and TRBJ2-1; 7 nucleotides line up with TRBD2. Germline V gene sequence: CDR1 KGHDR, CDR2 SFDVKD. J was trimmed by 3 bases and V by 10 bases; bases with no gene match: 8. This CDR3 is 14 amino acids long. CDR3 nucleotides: TGTGCCACACAAGGACTAGTGGACTACAATGAGCAGTTCTTC. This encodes CATQGLVDYNEQFF.

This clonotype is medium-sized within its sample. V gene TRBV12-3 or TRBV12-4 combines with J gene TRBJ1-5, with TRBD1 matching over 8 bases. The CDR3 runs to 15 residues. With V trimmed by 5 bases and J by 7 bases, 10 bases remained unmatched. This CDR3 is CASSRTGFEEQPQHF. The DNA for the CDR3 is TGTGCCAGCAGTCGGACAGGGTTTGAAGAGCAGCCCCAGCATTTT.

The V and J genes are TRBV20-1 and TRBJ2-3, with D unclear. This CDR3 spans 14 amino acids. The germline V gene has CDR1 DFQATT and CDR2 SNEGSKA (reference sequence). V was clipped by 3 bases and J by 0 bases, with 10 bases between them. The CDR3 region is CSASSAASTDTQYF. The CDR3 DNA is TGCAGTGCTAGTTCTGCGGCAAGCACAGATACGCAGTATTTT.

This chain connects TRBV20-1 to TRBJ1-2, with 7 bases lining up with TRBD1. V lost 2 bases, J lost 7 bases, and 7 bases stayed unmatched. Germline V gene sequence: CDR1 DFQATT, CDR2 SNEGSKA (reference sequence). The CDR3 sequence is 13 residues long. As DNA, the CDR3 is TGCAGTGCTAGAACAGGGACAGAGTCTGGCTACACCTTC. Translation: CSARTGTESGYTF.

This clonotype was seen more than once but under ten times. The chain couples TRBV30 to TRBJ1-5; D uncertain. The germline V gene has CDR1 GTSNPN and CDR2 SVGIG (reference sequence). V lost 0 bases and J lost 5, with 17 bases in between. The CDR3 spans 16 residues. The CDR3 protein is CAWSVPGSRYDQPQHF. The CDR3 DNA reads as TGTGCCTGGAGTGTACCGGGCAGTCGGTACGATCAGCCCCAGCATTTT.

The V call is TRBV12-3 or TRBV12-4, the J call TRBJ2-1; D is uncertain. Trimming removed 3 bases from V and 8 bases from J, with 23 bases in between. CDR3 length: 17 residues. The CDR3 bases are TGTGCCAGCAGTTTCAGGCTAAACACCTTCCCTAGGCATGAGCAGTTCTTC. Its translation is CASSFRLNTFPRHEQFF.

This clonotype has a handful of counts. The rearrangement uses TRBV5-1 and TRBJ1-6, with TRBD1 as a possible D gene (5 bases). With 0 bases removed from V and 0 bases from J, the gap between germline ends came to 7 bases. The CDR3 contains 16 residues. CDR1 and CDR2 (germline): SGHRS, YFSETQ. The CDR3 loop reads CASSLGDYSYNSPLHF. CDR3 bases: TGCGCCAGCAGCTTGGGGGACTACTCCTATAATTCACCCCTCCACTTT.

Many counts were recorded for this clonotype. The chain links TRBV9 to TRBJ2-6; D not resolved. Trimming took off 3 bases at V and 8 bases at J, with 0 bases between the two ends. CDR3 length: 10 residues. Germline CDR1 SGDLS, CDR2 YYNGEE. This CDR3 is CASSANVLTF. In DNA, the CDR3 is TGTGCCAGCAGCGCCAACGTCCTGACTTTC.

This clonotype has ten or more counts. Here the CDR3 reads CASSWGTSGRTEQYF. The CDR3 DNA sequence: TGCGCCAGCAGCTGGGGGACTAGCGGGAGGACGGAGCAGTACTTC. The rearrangement links TRBV5-1 to TRBJ2-7; 15 bases fit TRBD2. Germline V lookup: CDR1 SGHRS, CDR2 YFSETQ. After removal of 3 bases from V and 7 bases from J, the junction contained 5 bases not matched to a gene. The CDR3 extends over 15 amino acids.

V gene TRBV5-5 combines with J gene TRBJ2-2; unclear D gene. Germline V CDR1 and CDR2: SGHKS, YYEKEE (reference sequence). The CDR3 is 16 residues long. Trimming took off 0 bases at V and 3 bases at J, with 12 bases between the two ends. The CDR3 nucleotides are TGTGCCAGCAGCTTGGTCCCATCAGGCGACACCGGGGAGCTGTTTTTT. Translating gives CASSLVPSGDTGELFF.

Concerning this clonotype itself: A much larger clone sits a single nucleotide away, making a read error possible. DNA of the CDR3: TGTGCCAGCGGGGGACAGGTGGTCTCACCCCCCCACTTT. It yields the protein CASGGQVVSPPHF. This chain uses TRBV28 with TRBJ1-6; 8 bases match TRBD1. Germline CDR1 reads MDHEN; CDR2 reads SYDVKM. There are 13 residues in the CDR3.

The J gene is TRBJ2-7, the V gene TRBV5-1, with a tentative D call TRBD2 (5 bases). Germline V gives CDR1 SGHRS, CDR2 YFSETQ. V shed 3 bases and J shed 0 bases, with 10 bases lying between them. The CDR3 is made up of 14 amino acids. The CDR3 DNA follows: TGCGCCAGCAGCTCAAGCGGTTCCTCCTACGAGCAGTACTTC. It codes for CASSSSGSSYEQYF.

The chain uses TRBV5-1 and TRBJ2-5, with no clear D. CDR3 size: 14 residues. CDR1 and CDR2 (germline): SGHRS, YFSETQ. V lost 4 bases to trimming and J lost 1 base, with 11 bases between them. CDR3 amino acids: CASSPLGIQETQYF. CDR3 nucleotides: TGCGCCAGCAGCCCCCTAGGTATCCAAGAGACCCAGTACTTC.

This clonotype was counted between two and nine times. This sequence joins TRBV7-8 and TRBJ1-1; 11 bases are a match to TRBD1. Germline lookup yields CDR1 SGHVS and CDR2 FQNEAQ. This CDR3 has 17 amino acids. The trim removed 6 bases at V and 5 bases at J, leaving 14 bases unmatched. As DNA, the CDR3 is TGTGCCAGCAGTCACAGGACCACCGGGACAGGGGGTACTGAAGCTTTCTTT. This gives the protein CASSHRTTGTGGTEAFF.

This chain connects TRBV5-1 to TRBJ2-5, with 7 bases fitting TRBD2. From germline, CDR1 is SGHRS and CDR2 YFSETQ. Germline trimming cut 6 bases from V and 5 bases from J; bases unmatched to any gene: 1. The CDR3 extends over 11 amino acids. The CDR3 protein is CASKGGETQYF. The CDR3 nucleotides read TGCGCCAGCAAGGGAGGGGAGACCCAGTACTTC.

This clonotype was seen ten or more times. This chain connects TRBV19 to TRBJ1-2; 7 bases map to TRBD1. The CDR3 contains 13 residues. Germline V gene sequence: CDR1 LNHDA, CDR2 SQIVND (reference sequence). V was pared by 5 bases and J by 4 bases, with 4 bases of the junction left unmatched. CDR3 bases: TGTGCCAGTAGTGGGGGACAGTTCTATGGCTACACCTTC. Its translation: CASSGGQFYGYTF.

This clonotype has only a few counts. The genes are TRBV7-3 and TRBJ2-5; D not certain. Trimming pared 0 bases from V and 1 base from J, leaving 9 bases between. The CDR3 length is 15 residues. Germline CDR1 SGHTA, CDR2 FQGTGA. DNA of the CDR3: TGTGCCAGCAGCTTAACGCTATCTCTCCAAGAGACCCAGTACTTC. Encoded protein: CASSLTLSLQETQYF. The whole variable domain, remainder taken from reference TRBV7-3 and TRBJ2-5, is GAGVSQTPSNKVTEKGKYVELRCDPISGHTALYWYRQSLGQGPEFLIYFQGTGAADDSGLPNDRFFAVRPEGSVSTLKIQRTERGDSAVYLCASSLTLSLQETQYFGPGTRLLVL.

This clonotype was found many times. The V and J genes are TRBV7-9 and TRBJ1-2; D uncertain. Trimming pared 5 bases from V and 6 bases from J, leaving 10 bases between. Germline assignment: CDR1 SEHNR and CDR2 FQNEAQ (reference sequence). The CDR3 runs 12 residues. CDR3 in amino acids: CASSRPRDGYTF. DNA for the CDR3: TGTGCCAGCAGCCGGCCAAGGGATGGCTACACCTTC.

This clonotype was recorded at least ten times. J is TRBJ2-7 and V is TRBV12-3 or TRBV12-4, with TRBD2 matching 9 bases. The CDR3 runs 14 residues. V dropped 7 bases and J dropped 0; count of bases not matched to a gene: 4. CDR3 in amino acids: CASTRSGSSYEQYF. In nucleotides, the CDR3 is TGTGCCAGCACCCGTAGCGGGAGCTCCTACGAGCAGTACTTC.